The T cell receptor beta chain described here comes from a study of blood T cell repertoires in COVID-19. Overall study context: COVID-19 samples collected from the United States, Italy and Spain covered acute and convalescent phases. PBMCs, B-cell-depleted T cells, or T cells were the source of the cDNA or gDNA that made up the material.

The Seattle patients, enrolled during active infection, were followed longitudinally. Per the authors' pipeline: Nucleated cell counts were estimated from reference gene primer amplification. The protocol was immunoSEQ multiplex PCR, while the TCRdb copy is restricted to in-frame clones and leaves out a portion. The V and J calls and clone size come from that table; D and trimming were worked out from the DNA. The table records some 300,000 clones, 85% to 90% of them present only once. The source material was peripheral blood. This receptor was obtained from a woman between 40 and 50 years old with COVID-19, enrolled during active disease.

The CDR3 protein is CASSRERQGGEQYF. CDR3 bases: TGCGCCAGCAGCCGAGAAAGACAGGGCGGGGAGCAGTACTTC. V and J are TRBV4-1 and TRBJ2-7; the match to TRBD1 covers 7 bases. V was pared by 4 bases and J by 7 bases, with 10 bases of the junction left unmatched. The length of the CDR3 is 14 residues. Germline V gives CDR1 MGHRA, CDR2 YSYEKL.